The 8 T cell receptor beta chains below come from one sample, sequenced in a study of metastatic and nonmetastatic thyroid tumors. TCRdb re-called clones from the PCR reads using MiXCR. The sample holds roughly 48,000 clones, about a sixth seen once. Not a single patient had been given any form of treatment at any point before undergoing thyroid surgery. Sequences were obtained from blood. The source of these receptors is a female donor with papillary thyroid cancer or a benign thyroid nodule (not recorded which). Some clones in this sample may be carry-over from other donors' samples.

This clone showed up many times. The chain links TRBV20-1 to TRBJ1-2; 12 bases map to TRBD1. The CDR3 consists of 16 residues. Unmatched junction bases numbered 17, after V lost 5 bases and J lost 10 bases. Germline V CDR1 and CDR2: DFQATT, SNEGSKA (reference sequence). In nucleotides, the CDR3 is TGCAGTGCTCCTAGTATGAACCGGGACAGGGGGCGGACCTACACCTTC. Protein product: CSAPSMNRDRGRTYTF.

At least ten counts were recorded for this clone. The gene calls are TRBV6-2 or TRBV6-3 and TRBJ2-1, with D perhaps matching TRBD1 (6 bases). V dropped 7 bases and J dropped 3 bases, with 22 bases sitting between them. The CDR3 is 17 residues long. CDR1 MNHEY and CDR2 SVGEGT come from the germline V gene. CDR3 residues: CASTKLIGTTVYNEQFF. The CDR3 DNA follows: TGTGCCAGCACTAAACTTATAGGGACAACAGTCTACAATGAGCAGTTCTTC.

Concerning this clone: A read error may account for a junction end that differs from germline. This chain links TRBV6-1 with TRBJ2-7, with 7 bases fitting TRBD2. Germline values: CDR1 MNHNS, CDR2 SASEGT. This CDR3 contains 15 residues. The CDR3 sequence is CASSRLRERPYEHYF. Written as DNA, the CDR3 is TGTGCCAGCAGTCGTTTGCGGGAGCGCCCCTACGAGCATTACTTC.

This clone was picked up many times. The V and J genes are TRBV3-1 and TRBJ1-1; D is uncertain. Germline V gene sequence: CDR1 LGHDT, CDR2 YNNKEL (reference sequence). V was shortened by 5 bases and J by 1 base, with 14 bases between the two germline ends. This CDR3 comprises 15 residues. The CDR3 DNA reads as TGTGCCAGCAGCACCGCCCGGGATTCGAACACTGAAGCTTTCTTT. Translated, it gives CASSTARDSNTEAFF.

The chain uses TRBV20-1 and TRBJ2-5; 9 nucleotides align to TRBD1. V shed 5 bases, J shed 4 bases, and the junction held 8 bases outside the gene matches. Germline loops: CDR1 DFQATT, CDR2 SNEGSKA (reference sequence). This CDR3 has 14 residues. The CDR3 is CSAATGGIGETQYF. CDR3 nucleotides: TGCAGTGCTGCTACAGGGGGCATTGGAGAGACCCAGTACTTC.

This clone was found many times. Other nucleotide sequences from this sample produce the same CDR3. This sequence joins TRBV14 and TRBJ2-5; no reliable D call. This CDR3 has 13 residues. V gave up 8 bases and J gave up 2 bases, with 12 bases separating them. Germline-derived CDR1 and CDR2 are SGHDN and FVKESK. CDR3: CASSSVIQETQYF. In DNA, the CDR3 is TGTGCCAGCTCCTCCGTGATTCAAGAGACCCAGTACTTC.

In this sample, this clone turned up many times. The V and J genes are TRBV11-2 and TRBJ2-4, with 12 bases matching TRBD2. The CDR3 is 18 residues long. Germline-derived CDR1 and CDR2 are SGHAT and FQNNGV. Trimming cost V 6 bases and J 0 bases; bases outside gene matches: 9. The CDR3 loop reads CASRRLAGVIGAKNIQYF. CDR3 DNA: TGTGCCAGCAGAAGACTAGCGGGAGTAATTGGAGCCAAAAACATTCAGTACTTC.

There are many counts of this clone. The rearrangement joins TRBV25-1 to TRBJ2-1; possibly TRBD2 for D (6 bases). The CDR3 has 19 amino acids. V lost 1 base, J lost 5 bases, and 24 bases lay in between. Germline loops: CDR1 MGHDK, CDR2 SYGVNS. CDR3 sequence: CASSELAGGPFLGHNEQFF. Here the CDR3 DNA reads TGTGCCAGCAGTGAATTGGCTGGAGGGCCGTTTTTAGGCCACAATGAGCAGTTCTTC.